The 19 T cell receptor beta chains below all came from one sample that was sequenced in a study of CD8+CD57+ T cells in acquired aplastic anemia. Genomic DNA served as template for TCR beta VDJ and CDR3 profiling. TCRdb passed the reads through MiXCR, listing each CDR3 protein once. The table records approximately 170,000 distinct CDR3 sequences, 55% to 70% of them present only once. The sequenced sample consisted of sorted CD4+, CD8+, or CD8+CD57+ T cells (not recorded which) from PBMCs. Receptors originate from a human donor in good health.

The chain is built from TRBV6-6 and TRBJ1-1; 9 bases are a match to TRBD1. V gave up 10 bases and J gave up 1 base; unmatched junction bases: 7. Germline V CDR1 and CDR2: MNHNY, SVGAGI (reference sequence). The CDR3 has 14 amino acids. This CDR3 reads CAISGDRANTEAFF. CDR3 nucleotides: TGTGCCATCAGCGGGGACAGGGCGAACACTGAAGCTTTCTTT.

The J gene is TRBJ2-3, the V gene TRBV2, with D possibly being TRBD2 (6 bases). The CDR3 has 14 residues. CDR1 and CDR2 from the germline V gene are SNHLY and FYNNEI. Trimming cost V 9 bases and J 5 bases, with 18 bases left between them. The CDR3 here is CARSDRRGGDTQYF. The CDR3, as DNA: TGTGCCAGGTCCGACCGGAGGGGCGGAGATACGCAGTATTTT.

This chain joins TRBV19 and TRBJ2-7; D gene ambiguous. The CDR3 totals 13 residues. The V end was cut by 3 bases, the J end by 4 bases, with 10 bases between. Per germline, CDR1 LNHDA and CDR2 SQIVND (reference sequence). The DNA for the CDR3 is TGTGCCAGTAGTATCGGGCCACCTTACGAGCAGTACTTC. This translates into CASSIGPPYEQYF. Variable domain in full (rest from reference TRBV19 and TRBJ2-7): DGGITQSPKYLFRKEGQNVTLSCEQNLNHDAMYWYRQDPGQGLRLIYYSQIVNDFQKGDIAEGYSVSREKKESFPLTVTSAQKNPTAFYLCASSIGPPYEQYFGPGTRLTVT.

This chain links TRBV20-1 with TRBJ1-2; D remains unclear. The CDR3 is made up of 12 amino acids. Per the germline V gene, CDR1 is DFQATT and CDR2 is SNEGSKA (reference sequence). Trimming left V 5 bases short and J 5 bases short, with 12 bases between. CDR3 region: CSAWSDTYGYTF. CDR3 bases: TGCAGTGCTTGGTCAGACACGTATGGCTACACCTTC.

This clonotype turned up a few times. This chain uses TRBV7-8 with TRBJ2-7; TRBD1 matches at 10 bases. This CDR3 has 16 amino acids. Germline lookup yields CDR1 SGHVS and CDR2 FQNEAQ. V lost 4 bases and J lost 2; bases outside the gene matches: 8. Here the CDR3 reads CASSYSTGTGAYEQYF. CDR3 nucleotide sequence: TGTGCCAGCAGCTATTCAACCGGGACAGGGGCCTACGAGCAGTACTTC.

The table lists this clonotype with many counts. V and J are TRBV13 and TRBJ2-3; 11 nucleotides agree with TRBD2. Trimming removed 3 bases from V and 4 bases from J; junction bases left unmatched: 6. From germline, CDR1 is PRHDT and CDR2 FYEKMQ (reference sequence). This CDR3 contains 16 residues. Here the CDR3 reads CASSLTSGNLADTQYF. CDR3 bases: TGTGCCAGCAGCTTGACTAGCGGGAATCTAGCAGATACGCAGTATTTT.

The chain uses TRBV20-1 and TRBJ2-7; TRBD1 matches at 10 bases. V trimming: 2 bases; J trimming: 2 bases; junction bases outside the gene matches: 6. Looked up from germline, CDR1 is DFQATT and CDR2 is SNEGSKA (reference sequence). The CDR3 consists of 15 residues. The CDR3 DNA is TGCAGTGCTAGAATAGACAGGGGGCTGACCTACGAGCAGTACTTC. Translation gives CSARIDRGLTYEQYF.

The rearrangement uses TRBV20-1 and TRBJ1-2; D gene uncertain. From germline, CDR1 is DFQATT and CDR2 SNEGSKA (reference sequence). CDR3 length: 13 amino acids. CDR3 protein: CSGPSETEAGYTF. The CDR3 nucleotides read TGCAGCGGCCCCTCAGAGACGGAGGCTGGCTACACCTTC.

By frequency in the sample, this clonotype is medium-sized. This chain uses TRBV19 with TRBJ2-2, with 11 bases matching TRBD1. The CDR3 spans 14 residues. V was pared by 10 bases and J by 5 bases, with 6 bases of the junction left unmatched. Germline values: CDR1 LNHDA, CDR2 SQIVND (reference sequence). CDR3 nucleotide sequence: TGTGCCACGGACAGGGGGCGAGAGACCGGGGAGCTGTTTTTT. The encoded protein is CATDRGRETGELFF. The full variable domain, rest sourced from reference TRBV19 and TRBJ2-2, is DGGITQSPKYLFRKEGQNVTLSCEQNLNHDAMYWYRQDPGQGLRLIYYSQIVNDFQKGDIAEGYSVSREKKESFPLTVTSAQKNPTAFYLCATDRGRETGELFFGEGSRLTVL.

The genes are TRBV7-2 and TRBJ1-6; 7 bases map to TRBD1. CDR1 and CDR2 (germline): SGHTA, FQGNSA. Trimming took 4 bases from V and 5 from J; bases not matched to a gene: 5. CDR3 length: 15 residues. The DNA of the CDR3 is TGTGCCAGCAGCTCAAGACAGGGTGATAATTCACCCCTCCACTTT. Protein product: CASSSRQGDNSPLHF.

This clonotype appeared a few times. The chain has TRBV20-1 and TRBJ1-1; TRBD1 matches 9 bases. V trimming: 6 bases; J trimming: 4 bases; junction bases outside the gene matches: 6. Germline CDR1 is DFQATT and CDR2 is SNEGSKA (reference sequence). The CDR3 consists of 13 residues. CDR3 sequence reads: CSAAQGASTEAFF. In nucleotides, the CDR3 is TGCAGTGCGGCACAGGGGGCAAGCACTGAAGCTTTCTTT.

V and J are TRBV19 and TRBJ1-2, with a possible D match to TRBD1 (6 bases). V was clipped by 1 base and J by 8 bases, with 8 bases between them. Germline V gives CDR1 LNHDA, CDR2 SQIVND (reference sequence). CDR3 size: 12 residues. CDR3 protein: CASSIVTGGYTF. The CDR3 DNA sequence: TGTGCCAGTAGTATAGTTACAGGGGGCTACACCTTC.

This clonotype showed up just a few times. The CDR3 protein is CASSSTPGEETQYF. Here the CDR3 DNA reads TGTGCCAGCAGCTCCACCCCGGGAGAAGAGACCCAGTACTTC. The chain couples TRBV7-6 to TRBJ2-5; possible D gene TRBD2, 6 bases. CDR1 and CDR2 from the germline V gene are SGHVS and FNYEAQ. Trimming shortened V by 4 bases and J by 3 bases, and 12 bases separated the two germline ends. The CDR3 is 14 amino acids.

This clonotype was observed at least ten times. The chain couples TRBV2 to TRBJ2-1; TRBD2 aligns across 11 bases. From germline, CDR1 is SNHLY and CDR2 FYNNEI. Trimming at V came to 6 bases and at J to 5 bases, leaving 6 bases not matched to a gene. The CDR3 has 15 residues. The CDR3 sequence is CASRLGTSGNNEQFF. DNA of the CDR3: TGTGCCAGCAGGCTTGGGACTAGCGGAAACAATGAGCAGTTCTTC.

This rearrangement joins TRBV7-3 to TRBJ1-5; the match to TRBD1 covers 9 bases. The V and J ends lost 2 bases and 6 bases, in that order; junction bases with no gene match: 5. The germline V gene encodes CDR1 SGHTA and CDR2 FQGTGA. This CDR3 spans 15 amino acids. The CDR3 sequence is CASSLEGTGSQPQHF. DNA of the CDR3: TGTGCCAGCAGCTTAGAAGGGACAGGGTCTCAGCCCCAGCATTTT. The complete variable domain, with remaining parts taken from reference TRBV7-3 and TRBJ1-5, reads GAGVSQTPSNKVTEKGKYVELRCDPISGHTALYWYRQSLGQGPEFLIYFQGTGAADDSGLPNDRFFAVRPEGSVSTLKIQRTERGDSAVYLCASSLEGTGSQPQHFGDGTRLSIL.

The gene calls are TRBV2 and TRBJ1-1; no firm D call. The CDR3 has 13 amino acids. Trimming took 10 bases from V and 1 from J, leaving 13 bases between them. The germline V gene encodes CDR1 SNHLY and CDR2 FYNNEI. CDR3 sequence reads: CATPSGKNTEAFF. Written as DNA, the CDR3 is TGTGCCACACCGTCTGGGAAGAACACTGAAGCTTTCTTT.

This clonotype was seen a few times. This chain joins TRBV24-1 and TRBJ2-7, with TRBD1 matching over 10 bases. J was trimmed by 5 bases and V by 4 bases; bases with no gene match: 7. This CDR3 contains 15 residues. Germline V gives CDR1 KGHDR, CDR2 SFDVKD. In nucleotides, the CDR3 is TGTGCCACCAGTGACCCCACCGGGACAGGGGACGAGCAGTACTTC. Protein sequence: CATSDPTGTGDEQYF.

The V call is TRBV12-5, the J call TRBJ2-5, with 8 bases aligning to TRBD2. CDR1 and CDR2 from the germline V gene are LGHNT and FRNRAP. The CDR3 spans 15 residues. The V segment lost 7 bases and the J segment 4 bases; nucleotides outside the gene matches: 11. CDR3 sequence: CASVWGGGPGETQYF. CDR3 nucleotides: TGTGCTAGTGTTTGGGGCGGGGGGCCCGGAGAGACCCAGTACTTC.

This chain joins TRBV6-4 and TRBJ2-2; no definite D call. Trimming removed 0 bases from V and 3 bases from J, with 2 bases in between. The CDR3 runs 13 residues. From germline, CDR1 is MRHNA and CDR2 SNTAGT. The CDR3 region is CASSDSDTGELFF. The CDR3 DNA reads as TGTGCCAGCAGTGACTCCGACACCGGGGAGCTGTTTTTT.